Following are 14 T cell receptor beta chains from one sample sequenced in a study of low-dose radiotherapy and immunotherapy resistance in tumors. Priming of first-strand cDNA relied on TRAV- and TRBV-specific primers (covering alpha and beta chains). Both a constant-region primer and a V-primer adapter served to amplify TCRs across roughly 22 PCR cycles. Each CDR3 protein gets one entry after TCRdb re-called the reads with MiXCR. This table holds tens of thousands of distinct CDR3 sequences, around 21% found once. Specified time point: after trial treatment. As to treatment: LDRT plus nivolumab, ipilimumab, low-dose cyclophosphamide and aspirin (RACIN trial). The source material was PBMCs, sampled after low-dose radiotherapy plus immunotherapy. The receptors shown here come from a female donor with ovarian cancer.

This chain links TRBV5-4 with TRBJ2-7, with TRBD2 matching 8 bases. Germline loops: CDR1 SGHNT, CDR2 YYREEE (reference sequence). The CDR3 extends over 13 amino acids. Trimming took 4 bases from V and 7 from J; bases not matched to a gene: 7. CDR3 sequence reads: CASSRVGGGEQYF. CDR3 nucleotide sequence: TGTGCCAGCAGCCGGGTCGGGGGGGGAGAGCAGTACTTC.

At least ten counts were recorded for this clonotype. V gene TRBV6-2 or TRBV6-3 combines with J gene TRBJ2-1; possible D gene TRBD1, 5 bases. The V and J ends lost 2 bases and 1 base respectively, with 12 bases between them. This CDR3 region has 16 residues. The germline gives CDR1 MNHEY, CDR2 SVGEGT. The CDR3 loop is CASSYTRQGSYNEQFF. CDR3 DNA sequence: TGTGCCAGCAGTTACACTCGGCAGGGATCCTACAATGAGCAGTTCTTC.

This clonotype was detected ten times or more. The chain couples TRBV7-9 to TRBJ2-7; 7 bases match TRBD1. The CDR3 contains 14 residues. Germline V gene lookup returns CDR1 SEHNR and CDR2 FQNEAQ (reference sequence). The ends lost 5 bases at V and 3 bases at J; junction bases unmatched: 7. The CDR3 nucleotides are TGTGCCAGCAGCAACCGGGACAGCTACTACGAGCAGTACTTC. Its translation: CASSNRDSYYEQYF.

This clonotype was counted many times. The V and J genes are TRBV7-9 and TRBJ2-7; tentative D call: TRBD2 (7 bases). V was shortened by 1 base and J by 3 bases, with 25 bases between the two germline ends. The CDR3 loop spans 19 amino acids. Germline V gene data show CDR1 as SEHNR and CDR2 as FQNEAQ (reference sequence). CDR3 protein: CASSLGGVSGGVRVYEQYF. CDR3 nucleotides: TGTGCCAGCAGCTTAGGAGGTGTGTCGGGGGGCGTTCGGGTCTACGAGCAGTACTTC. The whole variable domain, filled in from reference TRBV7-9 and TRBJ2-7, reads DTGVSQNPRHKITKRGQNVTFRCDPISEHNRLYWYRQTLGQGPEFLTYFQNEAQLEKSRLLSDRFSAERPKGSFSTLEIQRTEQGDSAMYLCASSLGGVSGGVRVYEQYFGPGTRLTVT.

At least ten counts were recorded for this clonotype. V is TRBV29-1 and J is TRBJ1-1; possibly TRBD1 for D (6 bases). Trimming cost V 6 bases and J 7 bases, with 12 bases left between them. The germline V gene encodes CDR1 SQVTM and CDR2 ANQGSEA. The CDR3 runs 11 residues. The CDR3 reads CSVLRGLEAFF. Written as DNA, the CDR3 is TGCAGCGTACTCAGGGGACTTGAAGCTTTCTTT.

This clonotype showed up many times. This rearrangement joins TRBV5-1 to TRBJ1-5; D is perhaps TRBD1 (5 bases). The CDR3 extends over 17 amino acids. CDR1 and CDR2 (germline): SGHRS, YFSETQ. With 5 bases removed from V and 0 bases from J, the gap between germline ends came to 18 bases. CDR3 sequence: CASRPGDQLYSNQPQHF. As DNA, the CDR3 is TGCGCCAGCAGACCGGGGGACCAACTCTATAGCAATCAGCCCCAGCATTTT.

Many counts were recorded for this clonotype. The CDR3 region is CASSLLAGGTTDTQYF. CDR3 in DNA: TGTGCCAGCAGCTTATTGGCGGGGGGGACCACAGATACGCAGTATTTT. V gene TRBV7-8 combines with J gene TRBJ2-3; 9 bases are shared with TRBD2. V dropped 2 bases and J dropped 2; count of bases not matched to a gene: 5. The CDR3 contains 16 residues. The germline CDR1 and CDR2 sequences are SGHVS and FQNEAQ.

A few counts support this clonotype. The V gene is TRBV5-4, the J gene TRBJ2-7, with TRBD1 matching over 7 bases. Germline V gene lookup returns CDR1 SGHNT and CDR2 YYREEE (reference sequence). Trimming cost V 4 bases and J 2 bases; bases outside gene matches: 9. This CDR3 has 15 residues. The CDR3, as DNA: TGTGCCAGCAGCCTCCGACAGGGTCTACCCTACGAGCAGTACTTC. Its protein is CASSLRQGLPYEQYF.

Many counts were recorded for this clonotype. CDR3 amino acids: CASSIGTSYEQYF. The DNA for the CDR3 is TGTGCCAGTAGTATCGGGACATCCTACGAGCAGTACTTC. The chain joins TRBV19 to TRBJ2-7, with D perhaps matching TRBD1 (6 bases). This CDR3 contains 13 residues. Germline CDR1 and CDR2: LNHDA and SQIVND (reference sequence). V was cut by 3 bases and J by 1 base, with 7 bases left in between.

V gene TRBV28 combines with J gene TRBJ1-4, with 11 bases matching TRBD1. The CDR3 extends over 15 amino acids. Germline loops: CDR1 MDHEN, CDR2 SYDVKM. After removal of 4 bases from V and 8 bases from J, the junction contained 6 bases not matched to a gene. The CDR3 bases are TGTGCCAGCAGTTACCCCCGGACAGGGGGCGAAAAACTGTTTTTT. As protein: CASSYPRTGGEKLFF.

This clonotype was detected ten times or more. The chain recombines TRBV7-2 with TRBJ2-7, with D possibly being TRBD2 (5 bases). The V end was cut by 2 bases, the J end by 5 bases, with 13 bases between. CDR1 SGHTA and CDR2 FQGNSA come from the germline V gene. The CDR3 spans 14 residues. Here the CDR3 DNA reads TGTGCCAGCAGCTTAATGTCGGGGTACAACGAGCAGTACTTC. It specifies CASSLMSGYNEQYF.

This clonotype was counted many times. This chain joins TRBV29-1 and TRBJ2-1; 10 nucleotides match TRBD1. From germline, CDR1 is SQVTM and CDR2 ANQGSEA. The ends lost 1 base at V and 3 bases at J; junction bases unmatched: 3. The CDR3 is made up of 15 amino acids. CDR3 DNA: TGCAGCGTTGAAGGGGGGACAGGGGTCTACAATGAGCAGTTCTTC. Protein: CSVEGGTGVYNEQFF.

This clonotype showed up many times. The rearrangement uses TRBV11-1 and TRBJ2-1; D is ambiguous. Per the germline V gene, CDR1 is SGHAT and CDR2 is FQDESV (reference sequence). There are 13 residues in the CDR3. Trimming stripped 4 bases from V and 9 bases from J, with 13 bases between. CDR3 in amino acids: CASSYGESAEQFF. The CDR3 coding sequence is TGTGCCAGCAGCTACGGAGAGTCGGCTGAGCAGTTCTTC.

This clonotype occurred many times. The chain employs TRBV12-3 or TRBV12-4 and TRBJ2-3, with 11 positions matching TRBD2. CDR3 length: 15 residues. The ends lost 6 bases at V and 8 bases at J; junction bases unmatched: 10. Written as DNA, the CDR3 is TGTGCCAGCAGGCCTAATAGCGGGGGGGCCGCTACGCAGTATTTT. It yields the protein CASRPNSGGAATQYF.